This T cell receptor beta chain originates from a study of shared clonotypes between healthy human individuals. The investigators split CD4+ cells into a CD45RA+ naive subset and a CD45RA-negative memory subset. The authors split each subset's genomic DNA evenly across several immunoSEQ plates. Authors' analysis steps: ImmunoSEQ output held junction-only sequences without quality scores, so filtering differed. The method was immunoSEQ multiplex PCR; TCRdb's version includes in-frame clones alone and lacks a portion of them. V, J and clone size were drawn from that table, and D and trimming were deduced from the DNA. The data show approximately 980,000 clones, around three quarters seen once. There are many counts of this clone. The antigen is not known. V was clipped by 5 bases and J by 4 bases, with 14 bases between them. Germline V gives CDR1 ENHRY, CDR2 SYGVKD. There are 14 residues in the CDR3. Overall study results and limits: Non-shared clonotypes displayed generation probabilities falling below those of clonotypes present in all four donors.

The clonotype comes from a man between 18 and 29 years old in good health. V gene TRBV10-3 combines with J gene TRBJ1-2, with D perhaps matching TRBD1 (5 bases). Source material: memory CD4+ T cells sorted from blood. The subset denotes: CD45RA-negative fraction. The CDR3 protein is CAISPGSGTYGYTF. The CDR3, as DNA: TGTGCCATCAGTCCAGGGAGTGGGACCTATGGCTACACCTTC.